The T cell receptor beta chain described here comes from a study of T cell responses to AZD1222 COVID-19 vaccine. The overall study: Second doses were pooled across both intervals (about 4 or about 12 weeks). Study-wide findings and caveats: Baseline serostatus was positive in only a handful of AZD1222 recipients.

V was pared by 4 bases and J by 7 bases, with 14 bases between. Germline values: CDR1 LGHDT, CDR2 YNNKEL (reference sequence). CDR3 size: 14 residues. Sequencing used immunoSEQ multiplex PCR; TCRdb keeps in-frame clones, though not all of them. Of roughly 120,000 clones in the sample, roughly 90% were seen once. Comments on this clone: Its antigen is still unknown.

The source material was peripheral blood, sampled on day 0 of AZD1222 vaccination. J is TRBJ1-5 and V is TRBV3-1 (or the pseudogene TRBV3-2); D is perhaps TRBD1 (5 bases). This receptor was identified in an adult in good health. In DNA form, the CDR3 reads TGTGCCAGCAGCCCCACTGGGGGGTGGCAGCCCCAGCATTTT. Amino acid sequence: CASSPTGGWQPQHF.